This T cell receptor (beta chain) came from a study of T cells in localized non-small cell lung cancer. Repertoires were generated with immunoSEQ multiplex PCR, while TCRdb's copy carries only in-frame clones and drops some. This sample has some 21,000 clones, with just over 90% found just once. From germline, CDR1 is KGHSH and CDR2 LQKENI. This CDR3 has 13 residues. The V gene lost 3 bases and the J gene lost 10 bases, with 13 bases spanning the gap. A remark on this clone: The target antigen is unknown.

Study results and caveats: Turning up in adjacent lung were a median 57 of the top 100 tumor clones. Uninvolved nearby lung showed the greatest T cell clonality, exceeding that found in tumor. Those with higher blood T cell density had longer overall survival. Sequencing was restricted to one tumor region; therefore, heterogeneity remains possible.

Sequencing used peripheral blood, obtained before any cancer treatment. The genes are TRBV18 and TRBJ1-5; tentative D call: TRBD1 (5 bases). This receptor was obtained from a male donor aged 60 or older with stage I squamous cell lung carcinoma. CDR3 nucleotides: TGTGCCAGCTCACCTCGAGGGGAGAGTCCCCAGCATTTT. Translated: CASSPRGESPQHF.